This paragraph covers one T cell receptor (beta chain) sequence. Its specificity is not known. Sequencing involved patients with CD8+CD57+ cell expansion previously shown by flow cytometry. As a group, the patients uniformly had severe acquired aplastic anemia. Receipt of therapy had not occurred in any patient by the time of blood sampling. The CDR3 extends over 15 amino acids. In germline, CDR1 is SGHVS, CDR2 FNYEAQ. V gave up 3 bases and J gave up 0 bases, with 9 bases separating them. The sample belongs to a study of CD8+CD57+ T cells in acquired aplastic anemia. As for the study in general: An average of roughly 2.9 ug of DNA was obtained from sorted CD4+ and CD8+ cells.

According to the study, genomic DNA was the template for TCR beta VDJ and CDR3 profiling. TCRdb analysed the reads with MiXCR anew, one entry per CDR3 protein. Of around 150,000 distinct CDR3 sequences in the sample, around half were seen once. The study, taken as a whole, reports: Twenty-nine CD8+ CDR3 sequences were shared between patients and controls.

The chain links TRBV7-6 to TRBJ1-5; D remains ambiguous. This receptor was identified in a human donor with aplastic anemia. Sequenced sample: sorted CD4+, CD8+, or CD8+CD57+ T cells (not recorded which) from PBMCs. CDR3 sequence: CASSFAGHSNQPQHF. As DNA, the CDR3 is TGTGCCAGCAGCTTCGCCGGTCATAGCAATCAGCCCCAGCATTTT.